The 20 T cell receptor beta chains reported below all come from one sample, sequenced in a study of cytomegalovirus exposure and HLA in healthy donors. 60 Vbeta and 13 Jbeta primers were used in PCR. TCRdb keeps only in-frame clones here, not all; method: immunoSEQ multiplex PCR. The sample includes roughly 120,000 clones, around three quarters seen only once; the top ten take around 3.5%. The sequenced sample consisted of PBMCs. The receptors derive from a human donor in good health.

This clone was observed once. V is TRBV10-3 and J is TRBJ2-1, with D possibly TRBD2 on 6 matching bases. Trimming shortened V by 4 bases and J by 9 bases, and 19 bases separated the two germline ends. Germline V gene data show CDR1 as ENHRY and CDR2 as SYGVKD. The length of the CDR3 is 15 residues. The CDR3 bases are TGTGCCATCAGTGGGGGGATAGCGGCGGAACCTGAGCAGTTCTTC. It encodes CAISGGIAAEPEQFF.

CDR3 sequence reads: CASSEGQGWSNQPQHF. DNA for the CDR3: TGTGCCAGCAGTGAAGGACAGGGTTGGAGCAATCAGCCCCAGCATTTT. The chain joins TRBV6-1 to TRBJ1-5; 7 positions agree with TRBD1. The CDR3 runs 16 residues. With V trimmed by 1 base and J by 1 base, 4 bases remained unmatched. Per germline, CDR1 MNHNS and CDR2 SASEGT.

The chain uses TRBV5-6 and TRBJ2-2; 7 bases match TRBD2. This CDR3 comprises 17 residues. V shed 0 bases, J shed 5 bases, and the junction held 10 bases outside the gene matches. Germline CDR1 reads SGHDT; CDR2 reads YYEEEE. CDR3 sequence: CASSLDPGGRGTGELFF. CDR3 nucleotides: TGTGCCAGCAGCTTGGATCCGGGCGGGAGAGGTACCGGGGAGCTGTTTTTT.

CDR3 coding DNA: TGTGCCAGCTCACCACCGGGGGGGAATGGCTACACCTTC. Translation gives CASSPPGGNGYTF. The J gene is TRBJ1-2, the V gene TRBV18; a possible D gene is TRBD1 (5 bases). Germline loops: CDR1 KGHSH, CDR2 LQKENI. V lost 0 bases and J 6 bases, leaving 8 bases between the germline ends. The CDR3 consists of 13 residues.

The rearrangement joins TRBV28 to TRBJ2-5; D is uncertain. The J call is uncertain, as TRBJ2-7 better fits the DNA end. Per the germline V gene, CDR1 is MDHEN and CDR2 is SYDVKM. This CDR3 region has 15 residues. CDR3 DNA: TGTGCCAGCACCCCCGGTGGAGCCGGGTCCTACGAGCAGTACTTC. This gives the protein CASTPGGAGSYEQYF.

The DNA of the CDR3 is TGTGCCATCAGAGGACAGGGAGATGGCTACACCTTC. It specifies CAIRGQGDGYTF. The V and J genes are TRBV10-3 and TRBJ1-2, with 8 bases that match TRBD1. The CDR3 runs to 12 residues. The junction had 3 bases not matched to a gene; V was cut back by 6 bases and J by 6 bases. Germline V gives CDR1 ENHRY, CDR2 SYGVKD.

This clone has only a few counts. The chain is built from TRBV2 and TRBJ1-4, with a tentative D call TRBD1 (6 bases). The ends were cut back, 7 bases at V and 0 bases at J, with 9 bases in the middle. This CDR3 has 14 residues. Looked up from germline, CDR1 is SNHLY and CDR2 is FYNNEI. The CDR3 sequence: CASTRQATNEKLFF. In DNA form, the CDR3 reads TGTGCCAGCACAAGACAGGCAACTAATGAAAAACTGTTTTTT.

The rearrangement links TRBV11-1 to TRBJ2-1, with 12 bases identical to TRBD2. The CDR3 length is 15 residues. With V trimmed by 2 bases and J by 7 bases, 3 bases remained unmatched. Germline loops: CDR1 SGHAT, CDR2 FQDESV (reference sequence). The CDR3 loop reads CASSLLAGGPNEQFF. The CDR3 region has the DNA TGTGCCAGCAGCTTACTAGCGGGAGGGCCAAATGAGCAGTTCTTC.

The chain uses TRBV2 and TRBJ1-5; possibly TRBD1 for D (5 bases). V was cut by 0 bases and J by 3 bases, with 15 bases left in between. The CDR3 has 17 residues. CDR1 is SNHLY, CDR2 FYNNEI, per germline. Here the CDR3 DNA reads TGTGCCAGCAGTGAAGCTGGCAGGCGGGGGTTCAATCAGCCCCAGCATTTT. Translation gives CASSEAGRRGFNQPQHF.

V usage is TRBV23-1 and J usage is TRBJ1-2; 7 bases are a match to TRBD1. TRBV23-1 is annotated as an ORF whose role is uncertain. The CDR3 runs 16 residues. Trimming took 6 bases from V and 0 from J; bases not matched to a gene: 10. The CDR3 nucleotides read TGCGCCAGCAGCCCGACAGGGCCCCTAGCTAACTATGGCTACACCTTC. This sequence encodes CASSPTGPLANYGYTF.

The V gene is TRBV7-8, the J gene TRBJ2-2, with 7 nucleotides matching TRBD1. This CDR3 is 14 amino acids long. V lost 7 bases and J lost 3; bases outside the gene matches: 5. Germline lookup yields CDR1 SGHVS and CDR2 FQNEAQ. For the CDR3, the DNA is TGTGCCAGCACGGACAGGTCCTACACCGGGGAGCTGTTTTTT. It codes for CASTDRSYTGELFF.

This clone appeared once. This chain uses TRBV19 with TRBJ1-1; D unresolved. Between the trimmed V and J ends, which lost 8 bases and 7 bases, there was a span of 8 bases. The CDR3 is made up of 10 amino acids. Per germline, CDR1 LNHDA and CDR2 SQIVND (reference sequence). The CDR3: CASFYNEAFF. DNA for the CDR3: TGTGCCAGTTTTTACAATGAAGCTTTCTTT.

The V and J genes are TRBV6-5 and TRBJ2-1, with D uncertain. V lost 7 bases and J lost 1, with 14 bases in between. The CDR3 runs to 15 residues. Germline assignment: CDR1 MNHEY and CDR2 SVGAGI. The CDR3 protein is CASTPRGLSYNEQFF. The CDR3 DNA follows: TGTGCCAGCACCCCCCGAGGCCTATCCTACAATGAGCAGTTCTTC.

This rearrangement joins TRBV10-3 to TRBJ2-7, with D possibly TRBD1 on 5 matching bases. From germline, CDR1 is ENHRY and CDR2 SYGVKD. With 6 bases removed from V and 4 bases from J, the gap between germline ends came to 13 bases. The CDR3 covers 13 residues. CDR3 coding DNA: TGTGCCATCAGCCAGGGAAACTTTTACGAGCAGTACTTC. It codes for CAISQGNFYEQYF.

This rearrangement joins TRBV9 to TRBJ2-5; D gene unclear. This CDR3 comprises 15 residues. Trimming took 1 base from V and 2 from J, leaving 12 bases between them. Germline CDR1 SGDLS, CDR2 YYNGEE. CDR3 coding DNA: TGTGCCAGCAGCGTACGGCTAGATGGGCAAGAGACCCAGTACTTC. As protein: CASSVRLDGQETQYF. The variable domain in full, completed from reference TRBV9 and TRBJ2-5, reads DSGVTQTPKHLITATGQRVTLRCSPRSGDLSVYWYQQSLDQGLQFLIQYYNGEERAKGNILERFSAQQFPDLHSELNLSSLELGDSALYFCASSVRLDGQETQYFGPGTRLLVL.

About this clone itself: The sample contains more than one DNA sequence encoding this CDR3. V gene TRBV30 combines with J gene TRBJ1-1, with a possible D match to TRBD1 (5 bases). Trimming removed 0 bases from V and 1 base from J, with 6 bases in between. The CDR3 loop spans 13 amino acids. Germline CDR1 reads GTSNPN; CDR2 reads SVGIG (reference sequence). The CDR3 DNA sequence: TGTGCCTGGAGTGTGCAGGGGAACACTGAAGCTTTCTTT. Its protein is CAWSVQGNTEAFF. The variable domain in full, with the rest retrieved from reference TRBV30 and TRBJ1-1, is SQTIHQWPATLVQPVGSPLSLECTVEGTSNPNLYWYRQAAGRGLQLLFYSVGIGQISSEVPQNLSASRPQDRQFILSSKKLLLSDSGFYLCAWSVQGNTEAFFGQGTRLTVV.

The table lists this clone with a few counts. This chain joins TRBV18 and TRBJ1-5, with 12 bases that match TRBD1. Per germline, CDR1 KGHSH and CDR2 LQKENI. The CDR3 runs 16 residues. Germline trimming cut 3 bases from V and 3 bases from J; bases unmatched to any gene: 3. The CDR3 DNA reads as TGTGCCAGCTCACCGGGGACAGGGGGCGCCAATCAGCCCCAGCATTTT. The encoded protein is CASSPGTGGANQPQHF.

V gene TRBV10-3 combines with J gene TRBJ2-1, with a weak D call TRBD2 (6 bases). CDR3 length: 12 amino acids. Germline V gives CDR1 ENHRY, CDR2 SYGVKD. Trimming removed 8 bases from V and 5 bases from J, with 10 bases in between. The CDR3 reads CAIGTYDNEQFF. The CDR3 bases are TGTGCCATCGGGACTTACGACAATGAGCAGTTCTTC.

The CDR3 DNA reads as TGTGCCAGCAGTACCCCTCGGGGTCAGTCTCAGGACAACGTCCTGACTTTC. It translates to CASSTPRGQSQDNVLTF. The gene calls are TRBV27 and TRBJ2-6; TRBD2 is a possible D gene (5 bases). V was shortened by 5 bases and J by 9 bases, with 23 bases between the two germline ends. CDR3 length: 17 residues. Germline V gene sequence: CDR1 MNHEY, CDR2 SMNVEV (reference sequence).

The chain carries TRBV11-2 and TRBJ2-2; tentatively, D is TRBD2 (7 bases). The CDR3 has 14 residues. CDR1 and CDR2 from the germline V gene are SGHAT and FQNNGV. The CDR3 loop reads CVSRGGRNTGELFF. The CDR3, as DNA: TGTGTCTCGAGGGGGGGAAGGAACACCGGGGAGCTGTTTTTT.